This TCR beta chain was sequenced in a study of glioma-infiltrating T cells after dendritic cell vaccination. Study details: Dendritic cell vaccine was injected intradermally three times, biweekly.

Input was around 2.1 ug genomic DNA, or all available if less. TCRdb keeps only in-frame clones here, not all; method: immunoSEQ multiplex PCR. The data contain about 87,000 clones, about 90% of them singletons. This CDR3 has 12 amino acids. Germline V gives CDR1 KGHSH, CDR2 LQKENI. Findings and caveats of the study: Few patients contributed both blood and tumor specimens.

As to this clone: What it binds is unknown.

The sequence derives from a human donor with glioblastoma. The rearrangement uses TRBV18 and TRBJ2-5; 8 nucleotides line up with TRBD2. The end of the DNA aligns better with TRBJ2-7, so the J call may be wrong. Source: blood, taken before dendritic cell vaccination. As DNA, the CDR3 is TGTGCCAGTTCTCCGGGAGGGTACGAGCAGTACTTC. Amino acid sequence: CASSPGGYEQYF.